This paragraph reports one T cell receptor beta chain. Its target is unknown. This sample also contains other DNA sequences that code for the same CDR3. Profiling relied on immunoSEQ multiplex PCR, and the TCRdb table lists in-frame clones only, not all of them. The sample holds about 140,000 clones; about 89% are singletons and the top ten take over 3.5%. The germline V gene encodes CDR1 LNHDA and CDR2 SQIVND (reference sequence). The germline V and J ends were trimmed by 1 base and 4 bases, with 10 bases remaining between them. The CDR3 runs to 14 residues. This specimen comes from a study of T cell responses to AZD1222 COVID-19 vaccine. Study-wide results and caveats: Among vaccine-associated CD4 TCRs, coverage spanned spike, with dominance at 160-218 and 743-854. Clonal diversity may have been underestimated in mostly white British donors.

V gene TRBV19 combines with J gene TRBJ1-2; no reliable D call. This sequence originates from an adult in good health. The sequenced sample was peripheral blood, obtained on day 0 of AZD1222 vaccination. CDR3 region: CASSIGTGSYGYTF. As DNA, the CDR3 is TGTGCCAGTAGTATAGGAACGGGGTCCTATGGCTACACCTTC.